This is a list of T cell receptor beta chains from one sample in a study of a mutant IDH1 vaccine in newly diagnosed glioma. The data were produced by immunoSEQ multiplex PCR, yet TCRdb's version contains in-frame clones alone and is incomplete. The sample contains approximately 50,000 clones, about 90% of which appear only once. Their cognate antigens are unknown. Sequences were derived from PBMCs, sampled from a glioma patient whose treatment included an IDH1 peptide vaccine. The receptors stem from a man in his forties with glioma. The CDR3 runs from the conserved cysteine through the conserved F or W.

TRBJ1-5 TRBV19 CASSLRGAGDQPQHF
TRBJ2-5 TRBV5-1 CASSRGTGVETQYF
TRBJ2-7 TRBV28 CASEGQYEQYF
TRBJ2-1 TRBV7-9 CASSSGGGGTPSYNEQFF
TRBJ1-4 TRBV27 CASKQDRENEKLFF
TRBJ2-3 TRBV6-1 CASSGGRSTDTQYF
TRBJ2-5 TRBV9 CASSVGVGGGGETQYF
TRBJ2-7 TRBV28 CASSFFGEQYF
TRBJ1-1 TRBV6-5 CASSLQGANTEAFF
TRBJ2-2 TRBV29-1 CSVEDRPTGELFF
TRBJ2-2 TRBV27 CASRRTSGVNTGELFF
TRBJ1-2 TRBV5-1 CASSLAQARTRNYGYTF
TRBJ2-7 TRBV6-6 CASSRQGTAEQYF
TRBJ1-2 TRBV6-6 CASSRGQDYGYTF
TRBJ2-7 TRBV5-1 CASSYRAGTSSYEQYF
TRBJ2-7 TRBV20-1 CSAGQGNEQYF
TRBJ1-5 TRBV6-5 CASSLNRLKPQHF
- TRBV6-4 CASSENWESYEQYF
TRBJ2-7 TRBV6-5 CASSDGVYEQYF
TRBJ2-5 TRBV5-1 CASSRTHNSGETQYF
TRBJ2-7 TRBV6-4 CASHTPRGGDYEQYF
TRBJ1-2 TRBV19 CASSAQGALGYGYTF
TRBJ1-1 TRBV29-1 CSVALASGTEAFF
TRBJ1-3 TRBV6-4 CASSDSLFRVRGNTIYF
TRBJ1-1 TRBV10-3 CAISESQDLNTEAFF